The 30 T cell receptor beta chains below were found in one sample sequenced in a study of Ad26.COV2.S vaccination and SARS-CoV-2 variants. Method: immunoSEQ multiplex PCR; TCRdb's copy keeps in-frame clones and lacks some. Of approximately 460,000 clones listed, approximately 90% were seen once; the top ten hold 1.7%. The sample's treatment: around 19 received Ad26.COV2.S at low or high dose, single or two shots; roughly 5 received placebo; per-sample allocation not given. Sampling took place 63 days after the first vaccine or placebo injection. Here the sequenced sample was peripheral blood, taken in a trial of Ad26.COV2.S vaccine versus placebo. All receptors come from a person aged 18-60 years who received the Ad26.COV2.S COVID-19 vaccine or a placebo.

V gene TRBV19 combines with J gene TRBJ2-6; 7 bases fit TRBD2. V lost 9 bases and J lost 0; bases outside the gene matches: 5. This CDR3 has 15 residues. Germline CDR1 LNHDA, CDR2 SQIVND (reference sequence). The CDR3 reads CASRPGGSGANVLTF. CDR3 DNA sequence: TGTGCCAGCAGACCGGGGGGCTCTGGGGCCAACGTCCTGACTTTC.

V and J are TRBV27 and TRBJ1-2; 11 bases line up with TRBD1. V shed 5 bases, J shed 4 bases, and the junction held 6 bases outside the gene matches. The CDR3 spans 15 residues. Germline CDR1 reads MNHEY; CDR2 reads SMNVEV (reference sequence). The CDR3 loop is CASSPWDRGIYGYTF. DNA for the CDR3: TGTGCCAGCAGTCCCTGGGACAGGGGGATCTATGGCTACACCTTC.

V gene TRBV28 combines with J gene TRBJ2-1; 10 positions agree with TRBD1. J gave up 0 bases and V 2 bases, and 16 bases lay outside the gene matches. The CDR3 extends over 21 amino acids. Germline loops: CDR1 MDHEN, CDR2 SYDVKM. CDR3 sequence reads: CASSLRPGQGRWRSSYNEQFF. In DNA form, the CDR3 reads TGTGCCAGCAGTTTAAGGCCGGGACAGGGGAGGTGGCGGAGCTCCTACAATGAGCAGTTCTTC.

This clone was found a few times. V and J are TRBV19 and TRBJ1-2; maybe TRBD1 (6 bases). Germline V gene data show CDR1 as LNHDA and CDR2 as SQIVND (reference sequence). The CDR3 loop spans 17 amino acids. The V end lost 1 base, the J end lost 4 bases, and 19 bases lay between the germline ends. The CDR3 region has the DNA TGTGCCAGTAGTATAGTCGGGACATCTCTTGGAGGCTATGGCTACACCTTC. It yields the protein CASSIVGTSLGGYGYTF. The full variable domain, with the rest looked up from reference TRBV19 and TRBJ1-2, is DGGITQSPKYLFRKEGQNVTLSCEQNLNHDAMYWYRQDPGQGLRLIYYSQIVNDFQKGDIAEGYSVSREKKESFPLTVTSAQKNPTAFYLCASSIVGTSLGGYGYTFGSGTRLTVV.

The rearrangement links TRBV10-2 to TRBJ2-5, with 7 bases fitting TRBD2. Trimming at V came to 4 bases and at J to 2 bases, leaving 7 bases not matched to a gene. The CDR3 is 15 residues long. Germline assignment: CDR1 WSHSY and CDR2 SAAADI. The CDR3 DNA reads TGCGCCAGCAGTGCCGGGGGACTACCGCAAGAGACCCAGTACTTC. It yields the protein CASSAGGLPQETQYF.

The chain carries TRBV27 and TRBJ2-1; D ambiguous. This CDR3 contains 14 residues. Trimming took off 4 bases at V and 1 base at J, with 8 bases between the two ends. Looked up from germline, CDR1 is MNHEY and CDR2 is SMNVEV (reference sequence). The CDR3 DNA reads as TGTGCCAGCAGTTCGGTGGATTCCTACAATGAGCAGTTCTTC. It is translated as CASSSVDSYNEQFF.

The J gene is TRBJ2-7, the V gene TRBV6-5; TRBD1 agrees at 9 bases. In germline, CDR1 is MNHEY, CDR2 SVGAGI. The V and J ends lost 5 bases and 3 bases, in that order; junction bases with no gene match: 8. There are 15 residues in the CDR3. CDR3 sequence (DNA): TGTGCCAGCAGTCTAGGGACAGGGTCCCACTACGAGCAGTACTTC. It encodes CASSLGTGSHYEQYF.

CDR3 loop: CASKQTAPNTEAFF. The CDR3, as DNA: TGTGCCAGCAAACAGACTGCTCCGAACACTGAAGCTTTCTTT. The V call is TRBV6-5, the J call TRBJ1-1, with unresolved D. Trimming stripped 7 bases from V and 1 base from J, with 13 bases between. Germline V CDR1 and CDR2: MNHEY, SVGAGI. CDR3 length: 14 residues.

This clone was found once. The chain uses TRBV19 and TRBJ1-2; unclear D gene. Germline V gives CDR1 LNHDA, CDR2 SQIVND (reference sequence). This CDR3 is 15 amino acids long. V was cut by 7 bases and J by 2 bases, with 17 bases left in between. Here the CDR3 reads CASTPLSQSNYGYTF. The CDR3 coding sequence is TGTGCCAGTACCCCTCTCTCCCAGAGCAACTATGGCTACACCTTC.

The gene calls are TRBV7-8 and TRBJ1-4; TRBD1 matches at 7 bases. This CDR3 comprises 15 residues. The trim removed 5 bases at V and 2 bases at J, leaving 5 bases unmatched. Germline-derived CDR1 and CDR2 are SGHVS and FQNEAQ. This CDR3 is CASSKDRVTNEKLFF. For the CDR3, the DNA is TGTGCCAGCAGCAAAGACAGGGTGACTAATGAAAAACTGTTTTTT.

The CDR3, as DNA: TGTGCCTGGAGTGTACCCGGGGGCACAGATACGCAGTATTTT. It is translated as CAWSVPGGTDTQYF. This chain links TRBV30 with TRBJ2-3; D is possibly TRBD2 (5 bases). The CDR3 consists of 14 residues. Trimming cost V 0 bases and J 1 base, with 8 bases left between them. Per germline, CDR1 GTSNPN and CDR2 SVGIG (reference sequence).

The V and J genes are TRBV3-1 (or the pseudogene TRBV3-2) and TRBJ1-1; tentative D call: TRBD1 (6 bases). Trimming shortened V by 2 bases and J by 5 bases, and 9 bases separated the two germline ends. This CDR3 spans 13 amino acids. CDR1 LGHDT and CDR2 YNNKEL come from the germline V gene (reference sequence). CDR3 region: CASSQSQGTEAFF. The CDR3, as DNA: TGTGCCAGCAGCCAATCACAGGGTACTGAAGCTTTCTTT.

The chain joins TRBV19 to TRBJ2-3; 13 nucleotides align to TRBD2. The CDR3 runs 17 residues. Per the germline V gene, CDR1 is LNHDA and CDR2 is SQIVND (reference sequence). Germline trimming cut 6 bases from V and 0 bases from J; bases unmatched to any gene: 6. In DNA form, the CDR3 reads TGTGCCAGTAGAAGACTAGCGGGAGGAGGGAGCACAGATACGCAGTATTTT. Residues: CASRRLAGGGSTDTQYF. The entire variable domain, with the rest obtained from reference TRBV19 and TRBJ2-3, is as follows: DGGITQSPKYLFRKEGQNVTLSCEQNLNHDAMYWYRQDPGQGLRLIYYSQIVNDFQKGDIAEGYSVSREKKESFPLTVTSAQKNPTAFYLCASRRLAGGGSTDTQYFGPGTRLTVL.

This rearrangement joins TRBV11-2 to TRBJ2-6; D is possibly TRBD1 or TRBD2 (6 bases each). Between the trimmed V and J ends, which lost 6 bases and 0 bases, there was a span of 18 bases. CDR1 and CDR2 from the germline V gene are SGHAT and FQNNGV. This CDR3 has 18 residues. The CDR3 protein is CASRKGGFRSSGANVLTF. Written as DNA, the CDR3 is TGTGCCAGCAGGAAGGGGGGATTCAGGAGCTCTGGGGCCAACGTCCTGACTTTC.

The chain employs TRBV5-1 and TRBJ2-1; D not resolved. Germline-derived CDR1 and CDR2 are SGHRS and YFSETQ. The V end was cut by 2 bases, the J end by 4 bases, with 7 bases between. The CDR3 is made up of 13 amino acids. CDR3 region: CASSLGKYNEQFF. The DNA for the CDR3 is TGCGCCAGCAGCTTAGGCAAATACAATGAGCAGTTCTTC.

This chain links TRBV5-8 with TRBJ1-1, with unresolved D. Germline V gives CDR1 SGHTS, CDR2 YDEGEE. V was pared by 2 bases and J by 1 base, with 6 bases between. CDR3 length: 13 amino acids. CDR3 residues: CASSFSPNTEAFF. The DNA for the CDR3 is TGTGCCAGCAGCTTTTCCCCGAACACTGAAGCTTTCTTT.

The genes are TRBV11-2 and TRBJ2-7, with TRBD2 identical over 9 bases. The germline V gene has CDR1 SGHAT and CDR2 FQNNGV. The CDR3 is 16 amino acids. J gave up 5 bases and V 1 base, and 9 bases lay outside the gene matches. CDR3 sequence (DNA): TGTGCCAGCAGCTTAGTCCTATATAGCGGGGGCGACGAGCAGTACTTC. Its translation: CASSLVLYSGGDEQYF.

The rearrangement uses TRBV7-3 and TRBJ1-6; D is uncertain. CDR1 is SGHTA, CDR2 FQGTGA, per germline. The CDR3 length is 13 residues. Trimming pared 1 base from V and 10 bases from J, leaving 8 bases between. This CDR3 is CASSLKGFSPLHF. The CDR3 bases are TGTGCCAGCAGCTTAAAGGGTTTCTCACCCCTCCACTTT.

On this clone itself: Germline and junction disagree at one end, which may indicate a read error. The rearrangement uses TRBV28 and TRBJ2-7; possible D gene TRBD2, 7 bases. Germline CDR1 is MDHEN and CDR2 is SYDVKM. The CDR3 loop spans 16 amino acids. The CDR3 loop reads CASGLSRGALSYEQYF. The CDR3 coding sequence is TGTGCCAGCGGTTTAAGTCGGGGGGCCCTCTCCTACGAGCAGTACTTC.

In the case of this clone: Other DNA variants within this sample encode the same CDR3. V and J are TRBV30 and TRBJ2-5; D unclear. V was pared by 1 base and J by 2 bases, with 2 bases between. The CDR3 is 11 residues long. Germline V gives CDR1 GTSNPN, CDR2 SVGIG (reference sequence). In DNA form, the CDR3 reads TGTGCCTGGAGTGCGCAAGAGACCCAGTACTTC. Translating gives CAWSAQETQYF.

CDR3 sequence reads: CASSYLGVRTHNEQFF. CDR3 nucleotide sequence: TGTGCCAGCAGTTACCTAGGGGTTAGGACTCACAATGAGCAGTTCTTC. This chain joins TRBV6-5 and TRBJ2-1; D may correspond to TRBD1 or TRBD2 (5 bases each). This CDR3 has 16 amino acids. Germline V gene sequence: CDR1 MNHEY, CDR2 SVGAGI. Trimming left V 2 bases short and J 5 bases short, with 16 bases between.

The rearrangement joins TRBV4-1 to TRBJ2-1; possibly TRBD1 or TRBD2 for D (5 bases each). V lost 2 bases and J 6 bases, leaving 20 bases between the germline ends. Germline V lookup: CDR1 MGHRA, CDR2 YSYEKL. The CDR3 length is 17 residues. CDR3: CASSQLSGTVGTNEQFF. In nucleotides, the CDR3 is TGCGCCAGCAGCCAATTATCCGGGACCGTGGGCACCAATGAGCAGTTCTTC.

The genes are TRBV2 and TRBJ2-7; the D is unclear. The CDR3 covers 12 residues. Trimming stripped 7 bases from V and 4 bases from J, with 11 bases between. Germline V lookup: CDR1 SNHLY, CDR2 FYNNEI. The CDR3 is CASTKAIYEQYF. In DNA, the CDR3 is TGTGCCAGCACCAAAGCTATTTACGAGCAGTACTTC. Supplemented by reference TRBV2 and TRBJ2-7, the full variable domain reads EPEVTQTPSHQVTQMGQEVILRCVPISNHLYFYWYRQILGQKVEFLVSFYNNEISEKSEIFDDQFSVERPDGSNFTLKIRSTKLEDSAMYFCASTKAIYEQYFGPGTRLTVT.

The chain is built from TRBV11-2 and TRBJ1-2; no reliable D call. Per germline, CDR1 SGHAT and CDR2 FQNNGV. Trimming removed 6 bases at V and 0 bases at J, with 11 bases between. The CDR3 totals 14 residues. The CDR3 loop is CASSIETANYGYTF. CDR3 bases: TGTGCCAGCAGTATCGAGACGGCTAACTATGGCTACACCTTC.

The V and J genes are TRBV14 and TRBJ2-5, with D maybe TRBD2 (5 bases). The V end was cut by 0 bases, the J end by 7 bases, with 15 bases between. Germline V lookup: CDR1 SGHDN, CDR2 FVKESK. This CDR3 is 15 amino acids long. CDR3: CASSQEEVATGTQYF. CDR3 nucleotides: TGTGCCAGCAGCCAAGAGGAGGTGGCTACGGGGACCCAGTACTTC.

This chain links TRBV28 with TRBJ2-7, with D possibly being TRBD2 (5 bases). Deletions cut 6 bases from V and 1 base from J, with 16 bases between. The CDR3 covers 15 residues. The V gene's germline CDR1 is MDHEN and CDR2 SYDVKM. As DNA, the CDR3 is TGTGCCAGCAGCCCCCCCGGGGAAGGGTCCTACGAGCAGTACTTC. Its protein product is CASSPPGEGSYEQYF.

The chain is built from TRBV7-9 and TRBJ2-5; the D is unclear. With 0 bases removed from V and 0 bases from J, the gap between germline ends came to 5 bases. The germline CDR1 and CDR2 sequences are SEHNR and FQNEAQ (reference sequence). This CDR3 is 14 amino acids long. Here the CDR3 DNA reads TGTGCCAGCAGCTTAGCCCGGGACCAAGAGACCCAGTACTTC. Encoded protein: CASSLARDQETQYF.

V and J are TRBV18 and TRBJ2-3, with D perhaps assigned TRBD1 or TRBD2 (5 bases each). V gave up 1 base and J gave up 2 bases, with 10 bases separating them. This CDR3 spans 15 amino acids. From germline, CDR1 is KGHSH and CDR2 LQKENI. The CDR3 loop is CASSPRWGTTDTQYF. The CDR3 DNA reads as TGTGCCAGCTCACCACGGTGGGGGACCACAGATACGCAGTATTTT.

A note on this clone: Compared with germline, one end of the junction differs, possibly owing to a read error. The chain employs TRBV7-7 and TRBJ2-1; D gene ambiguous. CDR1 SSHAT and CDR2 FNYEAQ come from the germline V gene (reference sequence). The CDR3 extends over 13 amino acids. The CDR3 protein is CASSPISYNEQFF. As DNA, the CDR3 is TGTGCTAGCAGCCCCATCTCCTACAATGAGCAGTTCTTC.

The V gene is TRBV7-3, the J gene TRBJ2-1; 8 bases fit TRBD1. From germline, CDR1 is SGHTA and CDR2 FQGTGA. With 3 bases clipped from V and 4 bases from J, the junction kept 5 bases outside the gene matches. This CDR3 spans 15 amino acids. CDR3 nucleotides: TGTGCCAGCAGCTTCAGGGGGCTGGGTTACAATGAGCAGTTCTTC. The encoded protein is CASSFRGLGYNEQFF.